This entry concerns a single T cell receptor beta chain. Its specificity is unknown. The data are from a study of radiotherapy plus CTLA-4 blockade in lung cancer. Study in general: Around 18% of patients responded objectively, and about 33% achieved disease control. Study-wide points: According to reports, early shifts in blood T cell clones, alongside interferon-beta, forecast response most accurately.

CDR1 is MNHNS and CDR2 is SASEGT in the germline V gene. Unmatched junction bases numbered 7, after V lost 6 bases and J lost 7 bases. The CDR3 extends over 14 amino acids. Clones were sequenced by immunoSEQ multiplex PCR, and TCRdb holds only the in-frame ones, with some missing. The sample lists 70,000 to 90,000 clones; 60% to 85% were seen once. Sequenced material: peripheral blood, taken from a patient treated with radiotherapy plus ipilimumab. The rearrangement links TRBV6-1 to TRBJ2-1, with 9 bases matching TRBD1. The sequence was obtained from a human donor with non-small cell lung cancer whose response to radiotherapy plus ipilimumab could not be evaluated. Some clones in this sample may be carry-over from other donors' samples. The CDR3 DNA reads TGTGCCAGCAGCCGGGACAGGGAACAGAATGAGCAGTTCTTC. Protein: CASSRDREQNEQFF.